The 30 T cell receptor beta chains given below trace back to one sample, sequenced in a study of cytomegalovirus exposure and HLA in healthy donors. The primer mix had 60 Vbeta and 13 Jbeta primers. Sequenced by immunoSEQ multiplex PCR; TCRdb stores in-frame clones only, minus some. There are under 150,000 clones in the sample; 78% occur only once, and roughly 6.2% lies in the top ten. The sample was PBMCs. The receptor set was obtained from a woman in her thirties or forties in good health and CMV-seropositive.

This chain links TRBV6-1 with TRBJ1-5; 12 bases are a match to TRBD1. This CDR3 has 14 residues. Looked up from germline, CDR1 is MNHNS and CDR2 is SASEGT. J gave up 7 bases and V 10 bases, and 8 bases lay outside the gene matches. The chain's CDR3 is CAISRDRGQQPQHF. The CDR3 nucleotides read TGTGCCATTTCCCGGGACAGGGGGCAACAGCCCCAGCATTTT.

The chain couples TRBV5-6 to TRBJ2-1; 7 bases match TRBD1. This CDR3 contains 14 residues. V was pared by 3 bases and J by 5 bases, with 5 bases of the junction left unmatched. Germline-derived CDR1 and CDR2 are SGHDT and YYEEEE. The CDR3 region is CASSSRDSHNEQFF. The CDR3 coding sequence is TGTGCCAGCAGCTCTAGGGACAGCCACAATGAGCAGTTCTTC.

The V gene is TRBV5-1, the J gene TRBJ1-2; 11 bases agree with TRBD1. The germline V gene has CDR1 SGHRS and CDR2 YFSETQ. The V gene end was trimmed by 5 bases and the J gene end by 4 bases; junction bases not matched to a gene: 7. There are 15 residues in the CDR3. The CDR3 region is CASRMGQGELYGYTF. As DNA, the CDR3 is TGCGCCAGCAGGATGGGACAGGGGGAACTCTATGGCTACACCTTC.

The chain is built from TRBV10-3 and TRBJ2-7, with 12 bases that match TRBD2. V shed 0 bases and J 2 bases; nucleotides not matched to a gene: 8. The germline CDR1 and CDR2 sequences are ENHRY and SYGVKD. This CDR3 comprises 18 residues. The CDR3 loop is CAISESLGLAGGPYEQYF. CDR3 nucleotide sequence: TGTGCCATCAGTGAGTCCTTGGGGCTAGCGGGAGGGCCCTACGAGCAGTACTTC.

This rearrangement joins TRBV30 to TRBJ1-2; a possible D gene is TRBD1 (5 bases). The CDR3 covers 13 residues. V lost 3 bases to trimming and J lost 3 bases, with 11 bases between them. Germline values: CDR1 GTSNPN, CDR2 SVGIG (reference sequence). CDR3 DNA: TGTGCCTGGAGGTCCCCGGGGGACTATGGCTACACCTTC. Its protein is CAWRSPGDYGYTF.

The chain carries TRBV9 and TRBJ2-5, with 11 bases identical to TRBD1. Near its end, the DNA agrees better with TRBJ2-7, so the J call may be wrong. The CDR3 contains 14 residues. The germline CDR1 and CDR2 sequences are SGDLS and YYNGEE. The CDR3 DNA is TGTGCCAGCAGCGTCGGACAGGGGGCTGGCGAGCAGTACTTC. Protein: CASSVGQGAGEQYF.

The CDR3 DNA sequence: TGTGCCATCTCTCCGGGACAGGAAGTAAGCTACACCTTC. It specifies CAISPGQEVSYTF. The V call is TRBV10-3, the J call TRBJ1-2, with 8 bases fitting TRBD1. J was trimmed by 9 bases and V by 8 bases; bases with no gene match: 11. The CDR3 runs to 13 residues. Germline CDR1 ENHRY, CDR2 SYGVKD.

The V gene is TRBV7-6, the J gene TRBJ1-3; 8 positions match TRBD1. The CDR3 totals 16 residues. V shed 2 bases and J 4 bases; nucleotides not matched to a gene: 7. Per germline, CDR1 SGHVS and CDR2 FNYEAQ. CDR3 in DNA: TGTGCCAGCAGCTTACTCGGCAGGGGGCTAGGAAACACCATATATTTT. Its protein product is CASSLLGRGLGNTIYF.

This chain joins TRBV2 and TRBJ2-7; possibly TRBD1 for D (6 bases). V shed 8 bases and J shed 3 bases, with 14 bases lying between them. This CDR3 spans 13 amino acids. Germline CDR1 SNHLY, CDR2 FYNNEI. Here the CDR3 DNA reads TGTGCCAGCGGACAGATTCTCAACTACGAGCAGTACTTC. This codes for CASGQILNYEQYF.

This chain uses TRBV12-5 with TRBJ2-2; 13 bases agree with TRBD2. The CDR3 is made up of 16 amino acids. J lost 1 base, V lost 5 bases, and 1 base had no gene match. Germline V gene lookup returns CDR1 LGHNT and CDR2 FRNRAP. The CDR3 coding sequence is TGTGCTAGTGGTCGGACTAGCGGGGGGAACACCGGGGAGCTGTTTTTT. The encoded protein is CASGRTSGGNTGELFF.

Concerning this clone itself: A junction end diverges from the germline sequence, so it may reflect a read error. The rearrangement joins TRBV11-2 to TRBJ2-4; perhaps TRBD1 as D (6 bases). The germline CDR1 and CDR2 sequences are SGHAT and FQNNGV. CDR3 length: 11 amino acids. Written as DNA, the CDR3 is TGTGCCAGCAGCCGAGGTGGAGGACAGCACTTC. Translating it yields CASSRGGGQHF.

The genes are TRBV6-5 and TRBJ2-7, with D possibly matching TRBD1 (5 bases). Germline V gene sequence: CDR1 MNHEY, CDR2 SVGAGI. The V gene lost 2 bases and the J gene lost 6 bases, with 14 bases spanning the gap. The CDR3 spans 14 residues. The CDR3 DNA sequence: TGTGCCAGCAGTTACGGGGCGCTTAGCTCCGAGCAGTACTTC. Protein: CASSYGALSSEQYF.

This clone was observed a handful of times. V usage is TRBV6-1 and J usage is TRBJ2-7; D ambiguous. The CDR3 runs 15 residues. CDR1 is MNHNS and CDR2 is SASEGT in the germline V gene. Trimming pared 0 bases from V and 0 bases from J, leaving 9 bases between. Here the CDR3 DNA reads TGTGCCAGCAGTGAAGCCCAGGCCAGCTCCTACGAGCAGTACTTC. Amino acid sequence: CASSEAQASSYEQYF.

V usage is TRBV30 and J usage is TRBJ1-2; D unresolved. Trimming cost V 2 bases and J 4 bases, with 11 bases left between them. This CDR3 has 13 amino acids. Per germline, CDR1 GTSNPN and CDR2 SVGIG (reference sequence). The CDR3 sequence: CAWSPLGSYGYTF. The CDR3 DNA reads as TGTGCCTGGAGTCCCCTAGGCTCCTATGGCTACACCTTC.

There are a few counts of this clone. This rearrangement joins TRBV29-1 to TRBJ2-1; weak D call: TRBD2 (6 bases). Per the germline V gene, CDR1 is SQVTM and CDR2 is ANQGSEA. The CDR3 is 14 amino acids. V shed 2 bases and J shed 1 base, with 9 bases lying between them. In DNA form, the CDR3 reads TGCAGCGTTGAACTAGCGCCGTCCTACAATGAGCAGTTCTTC. It encodes CSVELAPSYNEQFF.

This clone showed up just a few times. This chain links TRBV5-1 with TRBJ2-3, with 9 nucleotides matching TRBD2. Germline CDR1 is SGHRS and CDR2 is YFSETQ. Trimming cost V 2 bases and J 2 bases; bases outside gene matches: 6. This CDR3 has 16 amino acids. CDR3: CASSFTLAGPTDTQYF. CDR3 bases: TGCGCCAGCAGCTTTACCCTAGCGGGACCCACAGATACGCAGTATTTT.

The V call is TRBV6-1, the J call TRBJ2-5; 10 bases match TRBD2. The DNA end lines up better with TRBJ2-7; the J call may be wrong. The CDR3 is 13 residues long. CDR1 is MNHNS and CDR2 is SASEGT in the germline V gene. This CDR3 is CASSLAGDYEQYF. The CDR3 DNA reads TGTGCCAGCAGTCTAGCGGGGGACTACGAGCAGTACTTC.

This clone was found many times. The gene calls are TRBV9 and TRBJ1-3; 8 bases match TRBD1. V shed 0 bases and J 4 bases; nucleotides not matched to a gene: 6. The CDR3 is 16 residues long. Germline V gene lookup returns CDR1 SGDLS and CDR2 YYNGEE. The CDR3 is CASSVAYRQGGNTIYF. DNA for the CDR3: TGTGCCAGCAGCGTAGCTTATCGACAGGGGGGAAACACCATATATTTT.

DNA for the CDR3: TGCAGCGTCGCGGGGTCGGGAAATGAAAAACTGTTTTTT. As protein: CSVAGSGNEKLFF. The chain carries TRBV29-1 and TRBJ1-4, with D unresolved. This CDR3 contains 13 residues. CDR1 SQVTM and CDR2 ANQGSEA come from the germline V gene. V gave up 6 bases and J gave up 5 bases, with 13 bases separating them.

J is TRBJ1-5 and V is TRBV30; 9 nucleotides agree with TRBD1. The CDR3 runs to 15 residues. Germline CDR1 GTSNPN, CDR2 SVGIG (reference sequence). The V gene end was trimmed by 5 bases and the J gene end by 0 bases; junction bases not matched to a gene: 5. The CDR3 reads CAWGGTGHSNQPQHF. The CDR3, as DNA: TGTGCCTGGGGGGGGACAGGGCATAGCAATCAGCCCCAGCATTTT.

This clone came up a few times. The chain employs TRBV29-1 and TRBJ2-7; TRBD2 matches at 11 bases. CDR1 and CDR2 (germline): SQVTM, ANQGSEA. The CDR3 covers 15 residues. Losses at the gene ends were 4 bases for V and 2 bases for J; bases not matched to a gene: 7. In DNA form, the CDR3 reads TGCAGCGTTGCTGGACTAGCGGGTGACGCCTACGAGCAGTACTTC. This encodes CSVAGLAGDAYEQYF.

This clone was recorded a few times. The genes are TRBV5-1 and TRBJ2-5; maybe TRBD2 (5 bases). The DNA matches TRBJ2-7 better at its end, which makes the J call doubtful. This CDR3 spans 16 amino acids. The V gene's germline CDR1 is SGHRS and CDR2 YFSETQ. The CDR3 region has the DNA TGCGCCAGCAGCTTGGATGGCCCCACGGCGGGCTACGAGCAGTACTTC. Its translation: CASSLDGPTAGYEQYF.

V gene TRBV6-6 combines with J gene TRBJ2-5; 8 positions match TRBD1. This CDR3 region has 14 residues. The V segment lost 2 bases and the J segment 5 bases; nucleotides outside the gene matches: 4. The germline V gene encodes CDR1 MNHNY and CDR2 SVGAGI (reference sequence). The CDR3 loop reads CASSYDRGGETQYF. CDR3 nucleotide sequence: TGTGCCAGCAGTTACGACAGGGGCGGTGAGACCCAGTACTTC.

The chain combines TRBV28 with TRBJ2-5; D perhaps matches TRBD1 (5 bases). Germline lookup yields CDR1 MDHEN and CDR2 SYDVKM. The V and J ends lost 8 bases and 4 bases respectively, with 26 bases between them. The CDR3 totals 17 residues. The CDR3 sequence: CASAQTWGSLRVETQYF. Here the CDR3 DNA reads TGTGCCAGCGCCCAGACCTGGGGCAGCCTCAGGGTAGAGACCCAGTACTTC.

The chain employs TRBV28 and TRBJ1-2; D is uncertain. The germline V gene encodes CDR1 MDHEN and CDR2 SYDVKM. The CDR3 extends over 11 amino acids. Trimming cost V 7 bases and J 5 bases, with 8 bases left between them. The CDR3 loop reads CASTSAYGYTF. CDR3 in DNA: TGTGCCAGCACGAGTGCTTATGGCTACACCTTC.

V gene TRBV2 combines with J gene TRBJ2-7, with TRBD2 as a possible D gene (5 bases). Germline CDR1 is SNHLY and CDR2 is FYNNEI. V was trimmed by 11 bases and J by 0 bases, leaving 11 bases between them. There are 12 residues in the CDR3. The CDR3 sequence is CAPREISYEQYF. CDR3 nucleotide sequence: TGTGCCCCTAGGGAGATCTCCTACGAGCAGTACTTC.

V and J are TRBV29-1 and TRBJ2-7, with 9 bases matching TRBD2. V trimming: 5 bases; J trimming: 3 bases; junction bases outside the gene matches: 5. This CDR3 comprises 13 residues. The germline gives CDR1 SQVTM, CDR2 ANQGSEA. The CDR3 reads CSVFLTSGYEQYF. The CDR3 DNA is TGCAGCGTTTTTTTGACTAGCGGCTACGAGCAGTACTTC.

The J gene is TRBJ2-5, the V gene TRBV7-9, with unresolved D. V dropped 8 bases and J dropped 5 bases, with 12 bases sitting between them. Germline CDR1 SEHNR, CDR2 FQNEAQ (reference sequence). The CDR3 runs 12 residues. CDR3 sequence: CASGQEWETQYF. Here the CDR3 DNA reads TGTGCCAGCGGTCAGGAATGGGAGACCCAGTACTTC.

V is TRBV2 and J is TRBJ2-5; 13 bases agree with TRBD2. CDR3 length: 15 residues. V gave up 6 bases and J gave up 5 bases; unmatched junction bases: 6. Germline V gene lookup returns CDR1 SNHLY and CDR2 FYNNEI. The DNA of the CDR3 is TGTGCCAGCAGCGCAGGACTAGCGGGAGTGGAGACCCAGTACTTC. It codes for CASSAGLAGVETQYF.

This clone was seen only once. The CDR3 region has the DNA TGTGCCAGCTCACCACCTCTGGGGGGGCCGAACACCGGGGAGCTGTTTTTT. It translates to CASSPPLGGPNTGELFF. The chain joins TRBV18 to TRBJ2-2, with D perhaps matching TRBD2 (7 bases). The germline V gene has CDR1 KGHSH and CDR2 LQKENI. The CDR3 has 17 amino acids. V was pared by 0 bases and J by 0 bases, with 11 bases between.